One sample yielded the 18 T cell receptor beta chains listed below, sequenced in a study of beta chain features in type 1 diabetes (dated by TCRdb to the late 2010s). The protocol used for the library was the immunoSEQ multiplex PCR assay. The entire isolated RNA was reverse transcribed using the High Capacity cDNA Reverse Transcription Kit, and thus expressed TCRB transcripts were sequenced. The immuneACCESS repertoire file appears here via TCRdb, limited to in-frame rearrangements. These files lack a portion of the clones; in checked studies, under half of the deficit traces to unresolved V genes, and the cause of the others is not known. The table for this sample lists around 300,000 clones; approximately 8% of them were counted only once. More than 1% of the sample is held by the ten biggest clonotypes. Sequenced sample: central memory CD4+ T cells from blood. These receptor sequences come from a woman younger than 35 in good health.

This sequence joins TRBV29-1 and TRBJ2-1; possible D gene TRBD1, 6 bases. The CDR3 runs to 15 residues. V lost 2 bases to trimming and J lost 4 bases, with 15 bases between them. Per the germline V gene, CDR1 is SQVTM and CDR2 is ANQGSEA. The CDR3 sequence: CSVEPQLGQYNEQFF. CDR3 sequence (DNA): TGCAGCGTTGAACCTCAACTTGGACAGTACAATGAGCAGTTCTTC.

The rearrangement uses TRBV11-2 and TRBJ1-3; D might be TRBD1 (5 bases). There are 15 residues in the CDR3. The ends were cut back, 7 bases at V and 1 base at J, with 14 bases in the middle. The germline V gene encodes CDR1 SGHAT and CDR2 FQNNGV. CDR3 sequence: CASTQGPQSGNTIYF. CDR3 nucleotides: TGTGCCAGCACCCAGGGTCCGCAGTCTGGAAACACCATATATTTT.

This clone was seen more than once but under ten times. The chain is built from TRBV7-9 and TRBJ1-5; the D is unclear. Between the trimmed V and J ends, which lost 5 bases and 6 bases, there was a span of 17 bases. The germline gives CDR1 SEHNR, CDR2 FQNEAQ (reference sequence). There are 15 residues in the CDR3. CDR3 in DNA: TGTGCCAGCAGCCCGGAGGCCTTCAAGGGTCAGCCCCAGCATTTT. This codes for CASSPEAFKGQPQHF.

This clone has a handful of counts. The rearrangement joins TRBV7-2 to TRBJ1-5, with D possibly TRBD1 on 5 matching bases. CDR1 and CDR2 from the germline V gene are SGHTA and FQGNSA. The CDR3 contains 14 residues. V gave up 5 bases and J gave up 5 bases, with 13 bases separating them. As DNA, the CDR3 is TGTGCCAGCAGCCGTTTGGGACCACATCAGCCCCAGCATTTT. It encodes CASSRLGPHQPQHF.

This sequence joins TRBV4-2 and TRBJ1-1, with unresolved D. This CDR3 is built from 15 residues. The ends were cut back, 4 bases at V and 3 bases at J, with 15 bases in the middle. CDR1 is LGHNA and CDR2 is YNFKEQ in the germline V gene. CDR3 loop: CASSRWGSGDTEAFF. The CDR3 coding sequence is TGTGCCAGCAGCCGATGGGGATCGGGAGACACTGAAGCTTTCTTT.

The chain carries TRBV2 and TRBJ1-2, with D perhaps matching TRBD1 (6 bases). V lost 2 bases to trimming and J lost 4 bases, with 17 bases between them. CDR1 and CDR2 from the germline V gene are SNHLY and FYNNEI. The CDR3 has 16 amino acids. CDR3 region: CASSESRTGKIYGYTF. The CDR3 region has the DNA TGTGCCAGCAGTGAAAGCCGAACAGGGAAAATCTATGGCTACACCTTC.

V usage is TRBV2 and J usage is TRBJ1-6; D unresolved. CDR3 size: 14 residues. Per the germline V gene, CDR1 is SNHLY and CDR2 is FYNNEI. Between the trimmed V and J ends, which lost 7 bases and 3 bases, there was a span of 10 bases. In DNA, the CDR3 is TGTGCCAGCAATCGGGCCATCTATAATTCACCCCTCCACTTT. As protein: CASNRAIYNSPLHF. The variable domain in full, with the rest retrieved from reference TRBV2 and TRBJ1-6, is EPEVTQTPSHQVTQMGQEVILRCVPISNHLYFYWYRQILGQKVEFLVSFYNNEISEKSEIFDDQFSVERPDGSNFTLKIRSTKLEDSAMYFCASNRAIYNSPLHFGNGTRLTVT.

A few counts support this clone. V usage is TRBV14 and J usage is TRBJ2-3; 8 bases map to TRBD2. V trimming: 3 bases; J trimming: 6 bases; junction bases outside the gene matches: 11. The CDR3 covers 16 residues. Germline values: CDR1 SGHDN, CDR2 FVKESK. In DNA form, the CDR3 reads TGTGCCAGCAGCCAGGGATCGTGGCGGGGGGCGGATACGCAGTATTTT. Protein product: CASSQGSWRGADTQYF.

CDR3 protein: CASSVGSQGYNEQFF. CDR3 DNA sequence: TGTGCCAGCAGCGTTGGGAGCCAAGGTTACAATGAGCAGTTCTTC. The J gene is TRBJ2-1, the V gene TRBV9, with D tentatively TRBD2 (5 bases). Trimming cost V 2 bases and J 4 bases, with 13 bases left between them. The CDR3 length is 15 residues. Per germline, CDR1 SGDLS and CDR2 YYNGEE.

This clone was seen more than once but under ten times. The V call is TRBV18, the J call TRBJ1-2, with 8 bases that match TRBD1. Trimming cost V 5 bases and J 4 bases; bases outside gene matches: 3. CDR1 and CDR2 (germline): KGHSH, LQKENI. The CDR3 covers 13 residues. CDR3 DNA sequence: TGTGCCAGCTCAGGACAGGGTGGCTATGGCTACACCTTC. Its protein is CASSGQGGYGYTF.

V is TRBV5-1 and J is TRBJ1-2; 9 bases agree with TRBD1. Per germline, CDR1 SGHRS and CDR2 YFSETQ. There are 17 residues in the CDR3. V was pared by 1 base and J by 8 bases, with 15 bases of the junction left unmatched. For the CDR3, the DNA is TGCGCCAGCAGCTTGTTGGAACCGGGACAGGGCCCCTCCGGCTACACCTTC. Encoded protein: CASSLLEPGQGPSGYTF. The full variable domain, in which reference TRBV5-1 and TRBJ1-2 provide the parts outside the CDR3, is KAGVTQTPRYLIKTRGQQVTLSCSPISGHRSVSWYQQTPGQGLQFLFEYFSETQRNKGNFPGRFSGRQFSNSRSEMNVSTLELGDSALYLCASSLLEPGQGPSGYTFGSGTRLTVV.

The CDR3 spells CASSSPALGLGDTQYF. The CDR3 DNA follows: TGTGCCAGCAGTTCTCCGGCCCTCGGACTAGGAGATACGCAGTATTTT. The rearrangement uses TRBV27 and TRBJ2-3, with 7 bases identical to TRBD2. The CDR3 loop spans 16 amino acids. Losses at the gene ends were 4 bases for V and 5 bases for J; bases not matched to a gene: 12. The germline CDR1 and CDR2 sequences are MNHEY and SMNVEV (reference sequence).

This chain connects TRBV29-1 to TRBJ2-7; D is possibly TRBD2 (6 bases). The CDR3 extends over 13 amino acids. With 7 bases removed from V and 0 bases from J, the gap between germline ends came to 13 bases. CDR1 and CDR2 (germline): SQVTM, ANQGSEA. The CDR3 protein is CSATRGSSYEQYF. The CDR3 DNA is TGCAGCGCCACTCGGGGGTCCTCCTACGAGCAGTACTTC.

The genes are TRBV5-4 and TRBJ2-1, with 7 nucleotides matching TRBD2. Trimming took 3 bases from V and 8 from J; bases not matched to a gene: 11. The CDR3 extends over 15 amino acids. The germline gives CDR1 SGHNT, CDR2 YYREEE (reference sequence). CDR3 sequence: CASSSSGRAWDEQFF. Here the CDR3 DNA reads TGTGCCAGCAGCTCTAGCGGTAGGGCATGGGATGAGCAGTTCTTC.

Only a few counts were recorded for this clone. The chain employs TRBV19 and TRBJ2-1; 9 bases line up with TRBD2. The CDR3 sequence is 15 residues long. V gave up 6 bases and J gave up 2 bases; unmatched junction bases: 5. Germline CDR1 LNHDA, CDR2 SQIVND (reference sequence). DNA for the CDR3: TGTGCCAGTAGACCGGGACTAGCAGCCTACAATGAGCAGTTCTTC. Translating gives CASRPGLAAYNEQFF.

This clone came up a few times. The chain is built from TRBV18 and TRBJ1-1; the D gene is possibly TRBD1 (5 bases). With 3 bases removed from V and 5 bases from J, the gap between germline ends came to 19 bases. There are 16 residues in the CDR3. Germline values: CDR1 KGHSH, CDR2 LQKENI. DNA of the CDR3: TGTGCCAGCTCACCGTCCCCGGGGCTAAAGGTTACTGAAGCTTTCTTT. This sequence encodes CASSPSPGLKVTEAFF.

This clone occurred a few times. The V call is TRBV9, the J call TRBJ1-1, with D maybe TRBD1 (5 bases). The CDR3 has 15 amino acids. From germline, CDR1 is SGDLS and CDR2 YYNGEE. The V gene lost 4 bases and the J gene lost 2 bases, with 15 bases spanning the gap. This CDR3 reads CASSPTVGVNTEAFF. The CDR3 bases are TGTGCCAGCAGCCCCACCGTGGGGGTCAACACTGAAGCTTTCTTT. Full variable domain (outside the CDR3, taken from reference TRBV9 and TRBJ1-1): DSGVTQTPKHLITATGQRVTLRCSPRSGDLSVYWYQQSLDQGLQFLIQYYNGEERAKGNILERFSAQQFPDLHSELNLSSLELGDSALYFCASSPTVGVNTEAFFGQGTRLTVV.

The chain has TRBV4-2 and TRBJ1-1, with 8 bases matching TRBD1. This CDR3 comprises 14 residues. CDR1 and CDR2 from the germline V gene are LGHNA and YNFKEQ. V lost 7 bases and J lost 3; bases outside the gene matches: 7. This chain's CDR3 is CASNQGAPDTEAFF. The CDR3 region has the DNA TGTGCCAGCAACCAGGGGGCGCCGGACACTGAAGCTTTCTTT.